These 2 T cell receptor beta chains were all obtained from the same sample, sequenced in a study of cytomegalovirus exposure and HLA in healthy donors. This PCR relied on a set of 60 Vbeta primers and 13 Jbeta primers. Profiling relied on immunoSEQ multiplex PCR, and the TCRdb table lists in-frame clones only, not all of them. The sample includes roughly 160,000 clones, roughly 80% of them seen just once. The sequencing sample was made of PBMCs. These receptors all come from a woman aged 40 to 50 in good health and CMV-seropositive.

This chain uses TRBV28 with TRBJ2-7; TRBD1 is a possible D gene (6 bases). The V end was cut by 6 bases, the J end by 2 bases, with 14 bases between. Germline V gene lookup returns CDR1 MDHEN and CDR2 SYDVKM. The CDR3 covers 14 residues. CDR3 DNA: TGTGCCAGCAGCCACCCGACAGGAACCTACGAGCAGTACTTC. Encoded protein: CASSHPTGTYEQYF.

The CDR3 here is CASSLHITDTQYF. The CDR3 nucleotides read TGTGCCAGCAGCTTGCACATCACAGATACGCAGTATTTT. V gene TRBV5-4 combines with J gene TRBJ2-3; unclear D gene. Trimming shortened V by 1 base and J by 2 bases, and 5 bases separated the two germline ends. Germline values: CDR1 SGHNT, CDR2 YYREEE (reference sequence). This CDR3 has 13 amino acids.